What follows is one TCR beta chain and its context. Its antigen is as yet unknown. The entry originates in a study of shared clonotypes between healthy human individuals. Study summary: CD4 naive cells filled three plates per donor, CD4 memory three, CD8 naive two and CD8 memory one.

Produced via immunoSEQ multiplex PCR; TCRdb's table is partial and in-frame only. The sample consists of a few million clones, 85% to 95% of them appearing once. Trimming took 6 bases from V and 5 from J, leaving 14 bases between them. Germline V gives CDR1 MDHEN, CDR2 SYDVKM. This CDR3 is built from 14 residues. Whole-study results and caveats: Rarefaction indicated that sorted-subset sequencing remained incomplete although depth was large.

Positive CCR7 selection of CD45RO-negative cells yielded the naive CD8 cells, and terminally differentiated effector memory CD45RA+ cells were excluded. This clonotype was obtained from a man aged 18 to 29 in good health. Some clones in this sample may be carry-over from other donors' samples. V and J are TRBV28 and TRBJ1-5; no definite D call. Sequenced input: naive CD8+ T cells from PBMCs. The CDR3 is CASSLVGLDQPQHF. The DNA of the CDR3 is TGTGCCAGCAGCCTCGTAGGGTTAGATCAGCCCCAGCATTTT.